These 17 T cell receptor beta chains were all obtained from the same sample, sequenced in a study of cytomegalovirus exposure and HLA in healthy donors. PCR amplification relied on 60 Vbeta primers (plus 13 Jbeta primers). TCRdb keeps only in-frame clones here, not all; method: immunoSEQ multiplex PCR. The sample has some 70,000 clones; approximately 70% are singletons. Specimen: PBMCs. The receptors were gathered from a male donor in good health and CMV-seropositive.

The chain recombines TRBV9 with TRBJ2-5; possibly TRBD2 for D (6 bases). CDR1 and CDR2 from the germline V gene are SGDLS and YYNGEE. Trimming took 2 bases from V and 4 from J, leaving 12 bases between them. CDR3 size: 14 residues. The CDR3 DNA reads TGTGCCAGCAGCGTCGCCGGGGGAGGAGAGACCCAGTACTTC. Amino acid sequence: CASSVAGGGETQYF.

A remark on this clone: One end of the junction varies from germline; a read error may be responsible. The V gene is TRBV6-1, the J gene TRBJ2-5; weak D call: TRBD2 (5 bases). CDR3 length equals 13 residues. Germline CDR1 and CDR2: MNHNS and SASEGT. Here the CDR3 reads CASTRGLREIQYF. The DNA for the CDR3 is TGTGCCAGCACCCGGGGATTAAGGGAGATCCAGTACTTC.

The rearrangement joins TRBV19 to TRBJ1-2, with TRBD1 as a possible D gene (6 bases). This CDR3 contains 12 residues. Trimming left V 5 bases short and J 8 bases short, with 12 bases between. The germline gives CDR1 LNHDA, CDR2 SQIVND (reference sequence). Written as DNA, the CDR3 is TGTGCCAGTAGTGAAGGGGGAAGGGGCTACACCTTC. Protein product: CASSEGGRGYTF.

This clone was observed a handful of times. This chain links TRBV7-9 with TRBJ1-4, with D tentatively TRBD1 (6 bases). This CDR3 comprises 17 residues. Trimming took 3 bases from V and 0 from J, leaving 14 bases between them. From germline, CDR1 is SEHNR and CDR2 FQNEAQ (reference sequence). CDR3 DNA sequence: TGTGCCAGCAGCTTGGAACAGGGATTTGCAACTAATGAAAAACTGTTTTTT. The encoded protein is CASSLEQGFATNEKLFF.

The J gene is TRBJ1-5, the V gene TRBV6-6; D not certain. Germline assignment: CDR1 MNHNY and CDR2 SVGAGI (reference sequence). V lost 0 bases and J lost 5, with 8 bases in between. The CDR3 loop spans 14 amino acids. The CDR3 DNA reads as TGTGCCAGCAGTTACTCGTCCGGGGATCAGCCCCAGCATTTT. It translates to CASSYSSGDQPQHF.

The V call is TRBV2, the J call TRBJ2-5; 7 bases line up with TRBD1. Matching the DNA end better, TRBJ2-7 makes the J call doubtful. Germline-derived CDR1 and CDR2 are SNHLY and FYNNEI. This CDR3 has 14 residues. CDR3 protein: CASSEGDRTYEQYF. CDR3 coding DNA: TGTGCCAGCAGTGAAGGGGACAGAACCTACGAGCAGTACTTC.

This clone was detected a few times. The chain has TRBV7-6 and TRBJ1-1; D remains ambiguous. Germline V gene lookup returns CDR1 SGHVS and CDR2 FNYEAQ. V was clipped by 4 bases and J by 1 base, with 10 bases between them. The CDR3 runs to 14 residues. The CDR3: CASSSPRENTEAFF. The CDR3 DNA reads TGTGCCAGCAGCTCCCCCCGGGAGAACACTGAAGCTTTCTTT.

This sequence joins TRBV7-2 and TRBJ1-2; D is unclear. The CDR3 has 19 amino acids. Between the trimmed V and J ends, which lost 5 bases and 2 bases, there was a span of 27 bases. The germline gives CDR1 SGHTA, CDR2 FQGNSA. The CDR3 DNA reads TGTGCCAGCAGCCTCCTCGGAGGGCAGATCAGACTGAACAACTATGGCTACACCTTC. Translating it yields CASSLLGGQIRLNNYGYTF. The full variable domain, with the rest looked up from reference TRBV7-2 and TRBJ1-2, is GAGVSQSPSNKVTEKGKDVELRCDPISGHTALYWYRQSLGQGLEFLIYFQGNSAPDKSGLPSDRFSAERTGGSVSTLTIQRTQQEDSAVYLCASSLLGGQIRLNNYGYTFGSGTRLTVV.

This clone was found a few times. V is TRBV7-2 and J is TRBJ2-7, with D unclear. Germline assignment: CDR1 SGHTA and CDR2 FQGNSA. The CDR3 is made up of 15 amino acids. The V gene lost 1 base and the J gene lost 5 bases, with 15 bases spanning the gap. The DNA for the CDR3 is TGTGCCAGCAGCTTAGTATATGGTACGAGGCACGAGCAGTACTTC. Amino acids: CASSLVYGTRHEQYF.

This chain connects TRBV28 to TRBJ2-1; TRBD2 might be the D (6 bases). V lost 6 bases and J 6 bases, leaving 6 bases between the germline ends. This CDR3 has 11 amino acids. The germline V gene has CDR1 MDHEN and CDR2 SYDVKM. CDR3 coding DNA: TGTGCCAGCAGCGGGAGCAATGAGCAGTTCTTC. It is translated as CASSGSNEQFF.

The gene calls are TRBV4-1 and TRBJ2-7, with a possible D match to TRBD2 (5 bases). The CDR3 spans 15 residues. V gave up 0 bases and J gave up 1 base, with 10 bases separating them. Germline assignment: CDR1 MGHRA and CDR2 YSYEKL. CDR3 protein: CASSQEITSSYEQYF. In DNA, the CDR3 is TGCGCCAGCAGCCAAGAAATAACTAGTTCCTACGAGCAGTACTTC.

The V call is TRBV27, the J call TRBJ2-7, with a possible D match to TRBD2 (5 bases). Deletions cut 3 bases from V and 3 bases from J, with 15 bases between. Germline lookup yields CDR1 MNHEY and CDR2 SMNVEV (reference sequence). The CDR3 is made up of 15 amino acids. The CDR3 spells CASSLRAATHYEQYF. CDR3 nucleotide sequence: TGTGCCAGCAGTTTGAGAGCGGCTACCCACTACGAGCAGTACTTC.

This clone came up a few times. The chain employs TRBV6-1 and TRBJ2-3, with 9 positions matching TRBD1. Germline CDR1 and CDR2: MNHNS and SASEGT. The CDR3 loop spans 15 amino acids. The J segment lost 2 bases and the V segment lost 8 bases, leaving 8 bases of the junction unmatched. CDR3 in DNA: TGTGCCAGCGGTAGACAGGGGGTATCCACAGATACGCAGTATTTT. It is translated as CASGRQGVSTDTQYF.

This clone has just a few counts. The rearrangement uses TRBV5-1 and TRBJ1-2; no firm D call. Germline loops: CDR1 SGHRS, CDR2 YFSETQ. V was trimmed by 0 bases and J by 0 bases, leaving 9 bases between them. CDR3 length equals 15 residues. The CDR3 coding sequence is TGCGCCAGCAGCTTGGCCCGGACTCCTAACTATGGCTACACCTTC. Protein product: CASSLARTPNYGYTF.

CDR3 residues: CASARDTSYEQYF. DNA for the CDR3: TGTGCCAGCGCTCGGGACACCTCCTACGAGCAGTACTTC. The rearrangement uses TRBV21-1 and TRBJ2-7; the table's D call of TRBD1 was not tested on the DNA. TRBV21-1 is listed as a pseudogene. The CDR3 is 13 residues long.

The J gene is TRBJ2-7, the V gene TRBV5-1, with a tentative D call TRBD1 (6 bases). The CDR3 contains 14 residues. Germline V lookup: CDR1 SGHRS, CDR2 YFSETQ. The V gene lost 4 bases and the J gene lost 1 base, with 12 bases spanning the gap. CDR3 residues: CASSPDRPSYEQYF. CDR3 sequence (DNA): TGCGCCAGCAGCCCCGACAGGCCGTCCTACGAGCAGTACTTC.

The chain uses TRBV19 and TRBJ1-5, with D possibly being TRBD1 (5 bases). The germline CDR1 and CDR2 sequences are LNHDA and SQIVND (reference sequence). The ends were cut back, 11 bases at V and 0 bases at J, with 23 bases in the middle. The CDR3 has 17 amino acids. In DNA, the CDR3 is TGTGCCTGTCGGGAGGTCCGGGGGTCATATAGCAATCAGCCCCAGCATTTT. Its protein is CACREVRGSYSNQPQHF. The variable domain in full, with the rest retrieved from reference TRBV19 and TRBJ1-5, is DGGITQSPKYLFRKEGQNVTLSCEQNLNHDAMYWYRQDPGQGLRLIYYSQIVNDFQKGDIAEGYSVSREKKESFPLTVTSAQKNPTAFYLCACREVRGSYSNQPQHFGDGTRLSIL.